These T cell receptor beta chains were read from a single sample in a study of regulatory T cells in long-lasting Graves disease. TCRdb reprocessed the multiplex PCR reads with MiXCR, giving one entry per CDR3 protein. In the table there are about 310,000 distinct CDR3 sequences, under 25% of which are singletons. The specimen comprised peripheral blood mononuclear cells (PBMCs), sampled when the disease was refractory, from a patient treated with antithyroid drugs. The receptors originated from a female donor with Graves disease. CDR3s include the opening cysteine and the closing phenylalanine or tryptophan. D genes are given only for firm matches. Rows give clone size only sometimes, using once, few, many, or a class for an expanded clone.

13,TRBJ2-7,-,TRBV29-1,few,CSAFVGVPYEQYF,TGCAGCGCCTTCGTGGGGGTACCCTACGAGCAGTACTTC
14,TRBJ2-1,-,TRBV9,many,CASSVDRNYNEQFF,TGTGCCAGCAGCGTGGACAGAAACTACAATGAGCAGTTCTTC
14,TRBJ1-5,-,TRBV28,-,CASRGGIRAQPQHF,TGTGCCAGCAGGGGCGGGATCAGAGCGCAGCCCCAGCATTTT
12,TRBJ2-7,-,TRBV29-1,few,CSVRGVGDEQYF,TGCAGCGTTAGAGGGGTAGGCGACGAGCAGTACTTC
16,TRBJ2-5,TRBD2,TRBV5-4,-,CASSSPPSGRVETQYF,TGTGCCAGCAGCTCCCCACCTAGCGGGAGGGTAGAGACCCAGTACTTC
14,TRBJ2-2,TRBD1,TRBV5-1,-,CASSSQGATGELFF,TGCGCCAGCAGCTCACAGGGGGCAACCGGGGAGCTGTTTTTT
16,TRBJ1-6,-,TRBV28,few,CASSLLNAGPNSPLHF,TGTGCCAGCAGTTTACTAAACGCAGGGCCTAATTCACCCCTCCACTTT
17,TRBJ1-4,TRBD1,TRBV12-3/TRBV12-4,many,CASSLAPQGGPNEKLFF,TGTGCCAGCAGTTTAGCCCCTCAGGGGGGCCCTAATGAAAAACTGTTTTTT
13,TRBJ2-7,-,TRBV19,-,CASSIRDTYEQYF,TGTGCCAGTAGTATAAGGGACACCTACGAGCAGTACTTC
17,TRBJ2-6,-,TRBV11-2,-,CASSLTGFEPGANVLTF,TGTGCCAGCAGCCTCACAGGGTTTGAGCCTGGGGCCAACGTCCTGACTTTC
13,TRBJ2-5,-,TRBV5-4,many,CASSSRDQETQYF,TGTGCCAGCAGTTCCCGGGACCAAGAGACCCAGTACTTC
15,TRBJ2-7,TRBD1,TRBV6-2/TRBV6-3,many,CASSYEGTGGYEQYF,TGTGCCAGCAGTTACGAGGGGACAGGGGGCTACGAGCAGTACTTC
15,TRBJ1-6,TRBD1,TRBV28,-,CASTLQGGMNSPLHF,TGTGCCAGCACTTTGCAGGGGGGAATGAATTCACCCCTCCACTTT
11,TRBJ1-5,-,TRBV6-1,many,CASTFIQPQHF,TGTGCCAGCACTTTTATACAGCCCCAGCATTTT
14,TRBJ2-2,-,TRBV20-1,few,CSAHPPLITGELFF,TGCAGTGCCCACCCACCACTGATCACCGGGGAGCTGTTTTTT
12,TRBJ1-4,-,TRBV6-1,-,CAYGALGEKLFF,TGTGCTTACGGGGCGCTGGGTGAAAAACTGTTTTTT
13,TRBJ2-5,-,TRBV6-1,many,CASSATYQETQYF,TGTGCCAGCAGTGCGACGTACCAAGAGACCCAGTACTTC
14,TRBJ2-1,TRBD2,TRBV6-1,few,CASSRTSGISEQFF,TGTGCCAGCAGTAGGACTAGCGGGATTTCTGAGCAGTTCTTC